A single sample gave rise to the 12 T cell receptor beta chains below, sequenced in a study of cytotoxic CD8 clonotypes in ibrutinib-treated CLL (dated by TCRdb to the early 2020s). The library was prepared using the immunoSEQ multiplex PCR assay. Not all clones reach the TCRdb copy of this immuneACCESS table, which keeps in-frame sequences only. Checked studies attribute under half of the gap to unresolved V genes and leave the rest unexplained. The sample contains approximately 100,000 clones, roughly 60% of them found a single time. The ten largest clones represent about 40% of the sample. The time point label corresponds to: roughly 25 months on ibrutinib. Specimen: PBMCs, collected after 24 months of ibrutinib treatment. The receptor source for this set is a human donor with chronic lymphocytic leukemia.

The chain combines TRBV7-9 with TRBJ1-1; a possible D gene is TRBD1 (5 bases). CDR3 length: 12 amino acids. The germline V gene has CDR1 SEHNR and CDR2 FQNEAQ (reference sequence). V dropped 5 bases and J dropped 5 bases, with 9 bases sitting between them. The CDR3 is CASSPGGTEAFF. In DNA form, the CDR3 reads TGTGCCAGCAGCCCCGGGGGGACTGAAGCTTTCTTT.

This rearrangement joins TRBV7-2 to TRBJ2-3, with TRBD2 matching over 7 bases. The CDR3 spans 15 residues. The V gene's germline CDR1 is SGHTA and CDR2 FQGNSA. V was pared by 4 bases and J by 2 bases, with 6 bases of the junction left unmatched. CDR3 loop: CASSYQSGDTDTQYF. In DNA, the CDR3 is TGTGCCAGCAGCTACCAAAGCGGGGACACAGATACGCAGTATTTT.

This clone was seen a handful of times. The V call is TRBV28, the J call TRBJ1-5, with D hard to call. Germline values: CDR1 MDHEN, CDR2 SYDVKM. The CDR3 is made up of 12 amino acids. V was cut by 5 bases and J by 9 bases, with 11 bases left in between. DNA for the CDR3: TGTGCCAGCAGTAGACCCCCCGGGCCCCAGCATTTT. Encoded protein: CASSRPPGPQHF. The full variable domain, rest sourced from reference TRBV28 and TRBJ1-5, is DVKVTQSSRYLVKRTGEKVFLECVQDMDHENMFWYRQDPGLGLRLIYFSYDVKMKEKGDIPEGYSVSREKKERFSLILESASTNQTSMYLCASSRPPGPQHFGDGTRLSIL.

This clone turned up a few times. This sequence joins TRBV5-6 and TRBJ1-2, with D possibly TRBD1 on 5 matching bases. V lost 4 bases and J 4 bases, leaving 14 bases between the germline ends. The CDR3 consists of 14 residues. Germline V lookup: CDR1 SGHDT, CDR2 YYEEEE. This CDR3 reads CASSLDTATYGYTF. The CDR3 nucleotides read TGTGCCAGCAGCCTGGACACGGCTACCTATGGCTACACCTTC.

The CDR3 DNA follows: TGTGCCAGCAGCTTGGCCGGGGCAGGGGGGCCTTATGGCTACACCTTC. This translates into CASSLAGAGGPYGYTF. The chain carries TRBV5-4 and TRBJ1-2, with 7 positions matching TRBD1. Trimming removed 0 bases from V and 5 bases from J; junction bases left unmatched: 10. The germline V gene has CDR1 SGHNT and CDR2 YYREEE (reference sequence). CDR3 size: 16 residues.

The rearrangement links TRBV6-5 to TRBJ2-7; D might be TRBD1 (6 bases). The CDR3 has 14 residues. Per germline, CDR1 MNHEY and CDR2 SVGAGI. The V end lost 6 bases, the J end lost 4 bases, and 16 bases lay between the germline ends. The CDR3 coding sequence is TGTGCCAGCAGCCCCGGACAGAGACCTTACGAGCAGTACTTC. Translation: CASSPGQRPYEQYF.

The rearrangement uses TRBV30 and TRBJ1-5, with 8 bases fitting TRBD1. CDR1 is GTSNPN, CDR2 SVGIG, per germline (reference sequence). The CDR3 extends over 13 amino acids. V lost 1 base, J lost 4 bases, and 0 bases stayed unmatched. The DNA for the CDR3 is TGTGCCTGGAGTGGGACAGGGAATCAGCCCCAGCATTTT. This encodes CAWSGTGNQPQHF.

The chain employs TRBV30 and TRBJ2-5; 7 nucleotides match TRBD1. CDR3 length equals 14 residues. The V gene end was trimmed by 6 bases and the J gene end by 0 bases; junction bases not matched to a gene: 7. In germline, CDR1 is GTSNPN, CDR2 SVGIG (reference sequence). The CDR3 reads CACLRQGNQETQYF. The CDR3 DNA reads TGTGCCTGTCTAAGACAGGGAAACCAAGAGACCCAGTACTTC.

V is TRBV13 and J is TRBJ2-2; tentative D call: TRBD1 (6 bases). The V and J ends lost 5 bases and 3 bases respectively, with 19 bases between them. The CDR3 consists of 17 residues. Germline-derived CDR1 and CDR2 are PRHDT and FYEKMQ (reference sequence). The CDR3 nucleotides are TGTGCCAGCAGCCCCCAGGGGCGACGCCCCGACACCGGGGAGCTGTTTTTT. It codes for CASSPQGRRPDTGELFF.

CDR3 coding DNA: TGTGCCAGCAGCGTAGATGCGGGGGAGAACGAGCAGTACTTC. This sequence encodes CASSVDAGENEQYF. The V and J genes are TRBV9 and TRBJ2-7, with 7 bases lining up with TRBD2. The length of the CDR3 is 14 residues. Germline CDR1 reads SGDLS; CDR2 reads YYNGEE. Germline trimming cut 0 bases from V and 5 bases from J; bases unmatched to any gene: 5.

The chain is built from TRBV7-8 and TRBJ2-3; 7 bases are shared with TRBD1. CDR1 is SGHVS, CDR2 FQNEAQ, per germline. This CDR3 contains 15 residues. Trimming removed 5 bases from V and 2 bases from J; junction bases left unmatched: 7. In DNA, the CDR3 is TGTGCCAGCAGCCCCCGGGACAGCGACACAGATACGCAGTATTTT. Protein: CASSPRDSDTDTQYF.

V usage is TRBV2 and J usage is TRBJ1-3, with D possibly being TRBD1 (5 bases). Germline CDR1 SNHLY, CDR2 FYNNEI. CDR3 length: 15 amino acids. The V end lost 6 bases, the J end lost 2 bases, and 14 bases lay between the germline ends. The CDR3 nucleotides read TGTGCCAGCAGACAGGACAAGGCGGCTGGAAACACCATATATTTT. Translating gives CASRQDKAAGNTIYF. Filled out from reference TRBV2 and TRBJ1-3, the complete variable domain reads EPEVTQTPSHQVTQMGQEVILRCVPISNHLYFYWYRQILGQKVEFLVSFYNNEISEKSEIFDDQFSVERPDGSNFTLKIRSTKLEDSAMYFCASRQDKAAGNTIYFGEGSWLTVV.